Below, 9 T cell receptor beta chains from the same sample are listed, as sequenced in a study of OX40 agonist ivuxolimab in advanced cancers. Some clones are missing from TCRdb's copy, which holds only in-frame ones; the method was immunoSEQ multiplex PCR. The sample lists tens of thousands of clones, about 88% occurring once. The sample was CD4+ or CD8+ T cells sorted from blood, taken in a trial of the OX40 agonist ivuxolimab. The source of these receptors is an adult with an advanced solid tumor such as melanoma, head and neck, liver or kidney cancer.

A few counts support this clone. V gene TRBV5-1 combines with J gene TRBJ2-2; D gene uncertain. Trimming took off 10 bases at V and 4 bases at J, with 8 bases between the two ends. This CDR3 is built from 11 residues. Per the germline V gene, CDR1 is SGHRS and CDR2 is YFSETQ. CDR3 amino acids: CAEAPTGELFF. CDR3 coding DNA: TGCGCCGAGGCGCCCACCGGGGAGCTGTTTTTT.

The chain links TRBV7-2 to TRBJ2-3; 10 positions match TRBD1. Germline values: CDR1 SGHTA, CDR2 FQGNSA. Losses at the gene ends were 1 base for V and 14 bases for J; bases not matched to a gene: 24. The length of the CDR3 is 19 residues. The CDR3 region is CASSLGFLRDRGTGRAWYF. In DNA, the CDR3 is TGTGCCAGCAGCTTAGGTTTTCTGCGGGACAGGGGAACTGGGCGGGCGTGGTATTTT.

The V call is TRBV7-8, the J call TRBJ1-5; 9 bases are a match to TRBD1. The trim removed 5 bases at V and 6 bases at J, leaving 5 bases unmatched. The CDR3 has 14 amino acids. Germline V gene sequence: CDR1 SGHVS, CDR2 FQNEAQ. This CDR3 is CASSTGTGLQPQHF. The CDR3 DNA follows: TGTGCCAGCAGCACCGGGACAGGGCTTCAGCCCCAGCATTTT.

This rearrangement joins TRBV14 to TRBJ2-7, with 9 bases that match TRBD1. The junction had 4 bases not matched to a gene; V was cut back by 4 bases and J by 3 bases. Germline assignment: CDR1 SGHDN and CDR2 FVKESK. The CDR3 is 14 amino acids. Written as DNA, the CDR3 is TGTGCCAGCAGCCCCCGGGACAGGGACTACGAGCAGTACTTC. It encodes CASSPRDRDYEQYF. Together with reference TRBV14 and TRBJ2-7, the CDR3 gives the full variable domain: EAGVTQFPSHSVIEKGQTVTLRCDPISGHDNLYWYRRVMGKEIKFLLHFVKESKQDESGMPNNRFLAERTGGTYSTLKVQPAELEDSGVYFCASSPRDRDYEQYFGPGTRLTVT.

The genes are TRBV7-9 and TRBJ2-7; 7 bases fit TRBD2. Germline CDR1 reads SEHNR; CDR2 reads FQNEAQ (reference sequence). V was clipped by 0 bases and J by 2 bases; unmatched bases: 7. CDR3 length equals 16 residues. The CDR3 DNA is TGTGCCAGCAGCTTAGCGCAGGCGGGGGTCCCCTACGAGCAGTACTTC. Translation: CASSLAQAGVPYEQYF.

The chain recombines TRBV2 with TRBJ2-4; D unresolved. The CDR3 is 13 amino acids. CDR1 and CDR2 from the germline V gene are SNHLY and FYNNEI. V lost 3 bases to trimming and J lost 2 bases, with 5 bases between them. The CDR3 spells CASSEGPKNIQYF. The CDR3 region has the DNA TGTGCCAGCAGTGAGGGCCCCAAAAACATTCAGTACTTC.

The chain links TRBV7-6 to TRBJ2-7, with D tentatively TRBD2 (5 bases). Trimming left V 5 bases short and J 0 bases short, with 14 bases between. The CDR3 runs to 15 residues. The germline CDR1 and CDR2 sequences are SGHVS and FNYEAQ. CDR3 coding DNA: TGTGCCAGCAGCCCCCGGACGGGAAGCTCCTACGAGCAGTACTTC. Translation gives CASSPRTGSSYEQYF.

The chain links TRBV28 to TRBJ1-1; maybe TRBD1 (5 bases). The CDR3 loop spans 19 amino acids. With 1 base removed from V and 3 bases from J, the gap between germline ends came to 24 bases. Germline V gene sequence: CDR1 MDHEN, CDR2 SYDVKM. The CDR3 sequence is CASSLSQGLGSNWDTEAFF. The CDR3, as DNA: TGTGCCAGCAGTTTATCGCAGGGTCTCGGATCCAACTGGGACACTGAAGCTTTCTTT.

This rearrangement joins TRBV6-1 to TRBJ1-2; TRBD1 matches 8 bases. Losses at the gene ends were 3 bases for V and 4 bases for J; bases not matched to a gene: 10. The CDR3 contains 16 residues. The germline V gene encodes CDR1 MNHNS and CDR2 SASEGT. The CDR3 here is CASSDPSTGGAYGYTF. The CDR3 bases are TGTGCCAGCAGTGACCCCTCTACAGGGGGTGCCTATGGCTACACCTTC.